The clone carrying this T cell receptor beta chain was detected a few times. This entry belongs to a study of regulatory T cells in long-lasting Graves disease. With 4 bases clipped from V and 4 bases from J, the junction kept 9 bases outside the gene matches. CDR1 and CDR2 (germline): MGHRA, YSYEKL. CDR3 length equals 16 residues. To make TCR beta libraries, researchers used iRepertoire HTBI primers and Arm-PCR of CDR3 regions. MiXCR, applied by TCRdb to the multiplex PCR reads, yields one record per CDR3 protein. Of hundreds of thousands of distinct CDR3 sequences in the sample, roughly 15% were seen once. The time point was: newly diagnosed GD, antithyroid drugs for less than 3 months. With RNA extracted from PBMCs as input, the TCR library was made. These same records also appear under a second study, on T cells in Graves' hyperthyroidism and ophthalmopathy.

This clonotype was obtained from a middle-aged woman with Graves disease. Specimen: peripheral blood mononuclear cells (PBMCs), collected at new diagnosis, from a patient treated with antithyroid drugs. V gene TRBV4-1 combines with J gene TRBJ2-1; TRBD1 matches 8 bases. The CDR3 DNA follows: TGCGCCAGCAGCCGGGCTTGGACAGGGAGTTACAATGAGCAGTTCTTC. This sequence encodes CASSRAWTGSYNEQFF.